A single sample is the source of the 9 T cell receptor beta chains below, sequenced in a study of blood T cell repertoires in COVID-19. Sequencing was performed with immunoSEQ multiplex PCR; in TCRdb, only in-frame clones are kept and a portion is missing. In the table there are approximately 35,000 clones, about 89% of which are singletons. Sequencing was performed on peripheral blood. These TCRs come from a human donor with active COVID-19. The donor label of this sample is uncertain.

This chain uses TRBV9 with TRBJ2-6; D is undetermined. Germline assignment: CDR1 SGDLS and CDR2 YYNGEE. Trimming left V 3 bases short and J 0 bases short, with 4 bases between. The CDR3 totals 14 residues. As DNA, the CDR3 is TGTGCCAGCAGCGCCCACTCTGGGGCCAACGTCCTGACTTTC. This gives the protein CASSAHSGANVLTF.

The V gene is TRBV7-9, the J gene TRBJ2-3; D call uncertain. V lost 0 bases and J 6 bases, leaving 13 bases between the germline ends. The CDR3 consists of 15 residues. Germline V gene lookup returns CDR1 SEHNR and CDR2 FQNEAQ (reference sequence). This CDR3 is CASSLATPESDTQYF. The CDR3 DNA reads TGTGCCAGCAGCTTAGCAACCCCCGAGTCGGATACGCAGTATTTT. Filled out from reference TRBV7-9 and TRBJ2-3, the complete variable domain reads DTGVSQNPRHKITKRGQNVTFRCDPISEHNRLYWYRQTLGQGPEFLTYFQNEAQLEKSRLLSDRFSAERPKGSFSTLEIQRTEQGDSAMYLCASSLATPESDTQYFGPGTRLTVL.

The chain is built from TRBV21-1 and TRBJ2-1; TRBD1 is taken as the D call from the table, unchecked against the DNA. TRBV21-1 is a documented pseudogene. The CDR3 totals 16 residues. The CDR3 region has the DNA TGTGCCAGCAGTTCCACAGGGGACATGTCCTACAATGAGCAGTTCTTC. It is translated as CASSSTGDMSYNEQFF.

Comments on this clone: Other nucleotide sequences from this sample produce the same CDR3. The chain recombines TRBV9 with TRBJ1-2; 7 bases are a match to TRBD1. Per germline, CDR1 SGDLS and CDR2 YYNGEE. The CDR3 extends over 15 amino acids. The V gene end was trimmed by 0 bases and the J gene end by 4 bases; junction bases not matched to a gene: 6. The CDR3 sequence: CASSVGDSTRYGYTF. CDR3 coding DNA: TGTGCCAGCAGCGTAGGGGACAGTACGCGCTATGGCTACACCTTC.

This clone was seen just once. The V call is TRBV6-2 or TRBV6-3, the J call TRBJ2-3, with a tentative D call TRBD1 (6 bases). Germline CDR1 is MNHEY and CDR2 is SVGEGT. Trimming shortened V by 1 base and J by 4 bases, and 12 bases separated the two germline ends. This CDR3 has 15 amino acids. The CDR3 sequence: CASSYFGRGADTQYF. The CDR3 DNA follows: TGTGCCAGCAGTTACTTCGGCAGGGGCGCAGATACGCAGTATTTT.

The chain combines TRBV9 with TRBJ1-4; 9 bases are a match to TRBD1. Germline trimming cut 4 bases from V and 8 bases from J; bases unmatched to any gene: 12. Germline lookup yields CDR1 SGDLS and CDR2 YYNGEE. The CDR3 covers 16 residues. The CDR3 is CASSFSGGTGTEKLFF. CDR3 DNA: TGTGCCAGCAGCTTTAGTGGGGGGACAGGGACCGAAAAACTGTTTTTT. The full variable domain, its missing parts supplied by reference TRBV9 and TRBJ1-4, is DSGVTQTPKHLITATGQRVTLRCSPRSGDLSVYWYQQSLDQGLQFLIQYYNGEERAKGNILERFSAQQFPDLHSELNLSSLELGDSALYFCASSFSGGTGTEKLFFGSGTQLSVL.

V is TRBV2 and J is TRBJ1-6, with D maybe TRBD1 (5 bases). CDR3 length: 15 residues. V shed 4 bases and J shed 6 bases, with 13 bases lying between them. Germline lookup yields CDR1 SNHLY and CDR2 FYNNEI. In nucleotides, the CDR3 is TGTGCCAGCAGTGTGGGGGGGAACCTTAATTCACCCCTCCACTTT. It encodes CASSVGGNLNSPLHF.

This chain uses TRBV5-4 with TRBJ1-2, with 7 bases lining up with TRBD1. The length of the CDR3 is 14 residues. After removal of 1 base from V and 0 bases from J, the junction contained 0 bases not matched to a gene. Germline lookup yields CDR1 SGHNT and CDR2 YYREEE (reference sequence). CDR3 sequence reads: CASSLQGANYGYTF. CDR3 nucleotides: TGTGCCAGCAGCTTGCAGGGGGCTAACTATGGCTACACCTTC.

The CDR3 sequence is CASSPKTGAGYTF. The CDR3 bases are TGTGCCAGCTCACCGAAGACAGGTGCTGGCTACACCTTC. The J gene is TRBJ1-2, the V gene TRBV18, with D possibly matching TRBD1 (6 bases). Between the trimmed V and J ends, which lost 3 bases and 7 bases, there was a span of 12 bases. Germline-derived CDR1 and CDR2 are KGHSH and LQKENI. There are 13 residues in the CDR3.